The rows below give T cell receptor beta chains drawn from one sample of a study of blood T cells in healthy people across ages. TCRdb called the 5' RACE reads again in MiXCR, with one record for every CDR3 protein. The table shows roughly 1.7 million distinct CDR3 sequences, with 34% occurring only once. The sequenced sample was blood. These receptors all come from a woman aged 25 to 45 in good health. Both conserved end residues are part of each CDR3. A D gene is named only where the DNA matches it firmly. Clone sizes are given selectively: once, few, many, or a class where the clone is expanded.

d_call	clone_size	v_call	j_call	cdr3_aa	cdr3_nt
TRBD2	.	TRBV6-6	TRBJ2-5	CASSGALAGVTETQYF	TGTGCCAGCAGTGGCGCACTAGCGGGGGTAACTGAGACCCAGTACTTC
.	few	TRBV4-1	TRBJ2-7	CASSQPFEHEQYF	TGCGCCAGCAGCCAGCCTTTCGAACACGAGCAGTACTTC
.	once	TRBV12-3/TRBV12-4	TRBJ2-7	CVSRIGTSRTYEQYF	TGTGTCAGCAGAATCGGGACTTCAAGAACCTACGAGCAGTACTTC
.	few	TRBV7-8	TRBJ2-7	CASSHGGGLQFSEQYF	TGTGCCAGCAGCCACGGAGGCGGCCTACAATTTTCCGAGCAGTACTTC
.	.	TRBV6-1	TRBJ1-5	CASQGRNNQPQHF	TGTGCCAGCCAGGGTCGCAACAATCAGCCCCAGCATTTT
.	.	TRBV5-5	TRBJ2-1	CASSLWGSLGAYNEQFF	TGTGCCAGCAGCTTGTGGGGCTCCCTGGGGGCGTACAATGAGCAGTTCTTC
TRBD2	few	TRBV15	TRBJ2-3	CATSSGLGTSGGSSTDTQYF	TGTGCCACCAGCAGTGGTCTTGGGACTAGCGGAGGGTCTAGCACAGATACGCAGTATTTT
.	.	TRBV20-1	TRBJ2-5	CSATGTLLPVYEQYF	TGCAGTGCTACCGGGACTCTCCTCCCCGTCTACGAGCAGTACTTT
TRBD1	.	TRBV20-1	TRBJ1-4	CSAHRGDEKLFF	TGCAGTGCTCACAGGGGGGACGAAAAACTGTTTTTT
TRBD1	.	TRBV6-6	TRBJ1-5	CASSSDREEWGQPQHF	TGTGCCAGCAGCTCAGACAGGGAGGAGTGGGGTCAGCCCCAGCATTTT
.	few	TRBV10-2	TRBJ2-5	CASAIPRETQYF	TGCGCCAGCGCGATACCCCGCGAGACCCAGTACTTC
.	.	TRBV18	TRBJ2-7	CASSPIRDTDPYEQYF	TGTGCCAGCTCACCTATACGGGACACGGACCCCTACGAGCAGTACTTC
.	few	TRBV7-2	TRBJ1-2	CASSLTGGRDDGYTF	TGTGCCAGCAGCTTAACGGGGGGGCGCGACGATGGCTACACCTTC
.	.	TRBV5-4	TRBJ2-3	CASSLVGRAPTDTQYF	TGTGCCAGCAGCTTGGTCGGGAGAGCGCCCACAGATACGCAGTATTTT
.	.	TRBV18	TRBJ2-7	CASSPATLTGAYEQYF	TGTGCCAGCTCACCAGCGACCCTTACTGGGGCCTACGAGCAGTACTTC
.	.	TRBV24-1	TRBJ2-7	CATSDPGGGEQYF	TGTGCCACCAGTGACCCTGGTGGGGGCGAGCAGTACTTC
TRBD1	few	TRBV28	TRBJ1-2	CASRQGTALNYGYTF	TGTGCCAGCAGACAAGGGACAGCTCTCAACTATGGCTACACCTTC
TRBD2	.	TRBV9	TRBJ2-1	CASSVGAEASGPRSYNEQFF	TGTGCCAGCAGCGTCGGGGCCGAGGCTAGCGGGCCACGCTCCTACAATGAGCAGTTCTTC
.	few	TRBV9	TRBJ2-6	CASSRRVSGANVLTF	TGTGCCAGCAGCCGACGGGTCTCTGGGGCCAACGTCCTGACTTTC
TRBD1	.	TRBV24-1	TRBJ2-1	CATGGGQGGNEQFF	TGTGCCACAGGTGGGGGACAGGGCGGCAATGAGCAGTTCTTC
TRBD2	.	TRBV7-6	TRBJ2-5	CASSLQASGGRETQYF	TGTGCCAGCAGCTTACAGGCTAGCGGGGGAAGAGAGACCCAGTACTTC
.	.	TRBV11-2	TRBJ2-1	CASSFTGGGPREQFF	TGTGCCAGCAGCTTTACAGGGGGGGGGCCCCGTGAGCAGTTCTTC
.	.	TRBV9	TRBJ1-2	CASSVGGPGGYTF	TGTGCCAGCAGCGTAGGGGGACCCGGTGGCTACACCTTC
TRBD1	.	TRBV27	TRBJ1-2	CASSLSRDRRGYTF	TGTGCCAGCAGTTTGAGCCGGGACAGGAGGGGCTACACCTTC
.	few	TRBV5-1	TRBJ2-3	CASSLIEITTDTQYF	TGCGCCAGCAGCTTGATTGAGATTACCACAGATACGCAGTATTTT
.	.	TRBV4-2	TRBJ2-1	CASSGGLALIDEQFF	TGTGCCAGCAGCGGCGGGCTAGCGCTTATAGATGAGCAGTTCTTC
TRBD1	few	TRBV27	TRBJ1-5	CASSSIQGFDQPQHF	TGTGCCAGCAGTTCTATACAGGGGTTTGATCAGCCCCAGCATTTT
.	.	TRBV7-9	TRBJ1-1	CASSSSGRLNAEAFF	TGTGCCAGCAGCTCCTCGGGCCGGTTGAACGCTGAAGCTTTCTTT
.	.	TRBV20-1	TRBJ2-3	CSAHTLSGTSTDTQYF	TGCAGTGCTCACACCCTTAGCGGCACTAGCACAGATACGCAGTATTTT
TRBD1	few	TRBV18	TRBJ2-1	CASSPATGTGSYNEQFF	TGTGCCAGCTCACCTGCTACCGGGACAGGGTCCTACAATGAGCAGTTCTTC
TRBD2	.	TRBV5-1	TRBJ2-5	CASSLLPRTSGELQETQYF	TGCGCCAGCAGCCTCTTACCAAGGACTAGCGGGGAACTCCAAGAGACCCAGTACTTC
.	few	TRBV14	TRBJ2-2	CASGITGKAGELFF	TGTGCCAGCGGAATTACAGGGAAGGCCGGGGAGCTGTTTTTT
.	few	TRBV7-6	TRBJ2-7	CASSPSIGATYEQYF	TGTGCCAGCAGTCCCTCGATTGGGGCAACCTACGAGCAGTACTTC
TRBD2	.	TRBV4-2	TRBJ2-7	CASSQGRGGGPSGSYEQYF	TGTGCCAGCAGCCAAGGGCGAGGCGGGGGGCCTTCGGGGTCATACGAGCAGTACTTC
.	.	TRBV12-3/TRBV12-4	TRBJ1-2	CASSSGHPGYGYTF	TGTGCCAGCAGTTCCGGACACCCGGGGTATGGCTACACCTTC
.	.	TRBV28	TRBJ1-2	CASSSLTEPTNYGYTF	TGTGCCAGCAGTTCGCTCACCGAACCAACTAACTATGGCTACACCTTC
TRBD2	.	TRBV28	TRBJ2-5	CASGSGSRETQYF	TGTGCCAGCGGGAGCGGGAGTCGGGAGACCCAGTACTTC
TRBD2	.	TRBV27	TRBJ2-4	CTSSLSRGRGRNIQYF	TGTACCAGCAGTTTATCGCGGGGGAGAGGGAGGAACATTCAGTACTTC
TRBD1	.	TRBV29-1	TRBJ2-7	CGVKTAWTGGNEQYF	TGCGGCGTTAAAACGGCGTGGACAGGGGGTAACGAGCAGTACTTC
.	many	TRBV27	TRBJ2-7	CASSPSGPTYEQYF	TGTGCCAGCAGTCCGAGCGGGCCCACCTACGAGCAGTACTTC
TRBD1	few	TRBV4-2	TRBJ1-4	CASSPRTGGMSEKLFF	TGTGCCAGCAGCCCCCGGACAGGGGGAATGAGTGAAAAACTGTTTTTT